The T cell receptor beta chain described here comes from a study of cytomegalovirus exposure and HLA in healthy donors. It was with 60 Vbeta and 13 Jbeta primers that the PCR ran. Sequencing used immunoSEQ multiplex PCR; TCRdb keeps in-frame clones, though not all of them. The data show over 90,000 clones, around 64% seen once. The V end lost 3 bases, the J end lost 6 bases, and 21 bases lay between the germline ends. Germline V gene data show CDR1 as LNHNV and CDR2 as YYDKDF (reference sequence). CDR3 length: 16 residues. Sequencing used PBMCs. This chain links TRBV15 with TRBJ2-7, with D hard to call. This TCR came from a man in his 60s in good health and CMV-seronegative. The CDR3: CATSSVSAPIPSEQYF. CDR3 coding DNA: TGTGCCACCAGCAGTGTCAGCGCCCCAATTCCCTCCGAGCAGTACTTC.